This T cell receptor (beta chain) comes out of a study of T cells of healthy individuals. TCRdb redid the calling of the 5' RACE reads with MiXCR, one entry per CDR3 protein. The table records about 96,000 distinct CDR3 sequences, approximately 16% of them present only once. Germline V gene lookup returns CDR1 MNHEY and CDR2 SVGEGT. The CDR3 loop spans 13 amino acids. V gave up 6 bases and J gave up 4 bases; unmatched junction bases: 5. The chain carries TRBV6-2 or TRBV6-3 and TRBJ2-5; 7 nucleotides match TRBD2. The receptor was derived from a human donor in good health. For the CDR3, the DNA is TGTGCCAGCAGCCTCGGGACTACAGAGACCCAGTACTTC. Its translation is CASSLGTTETQYF.